In this sample, the clone carrying this T cell receptor beta chain turned up many times. Its specificity is unknown. This specimen comes from a study of blood T cells in healthy people across ages. Study conclusions and caveats: Older age coincided with a roughly linear decline in TCR beta diversity per million T cells.

The CDR3 loop spans 19 amino acids. Trimming cost V 7 bases and J 9 bases, with 34 bases left between them. A J-beta primer mix and a sample-barcoded 5' primer were used in a second PCR of roughly 6 to 12 cycles. Through a template-switch adaptor with 12 random nucleotides, each cDNA molecule received a tag. One entry per CDR3 protein, called by TCRdb with MiXCR from the 5' RACE reads. The sample lists about 1.6 million distinct CDR3 sequences; 30% to 40% were seen once. In each sample, at least 7 million PBMCs were isolated. The chain carries TRBV12-3 or TRBV12-4 and TRBJ2-1; D may correspond to TRBD1 or TRBD2 (5 bases each). The TCR was taken from a woman aged 25-40 years in good health. Input material: blood. This CDR3 is CASTKRGSITGTHGLEQFF. CDR3 bases: TGTGCCAGCACCAAACGAGGGAGCATTACCGGGACCCACGGGCTTGAGCAGTTCTTC.